This T cell receptor beta chain was identified during a study of blood T cell repertoires in COVID-19. Study details: Material from acute and convalescent COVID-19 was sourced from the United States, Italy and Spain. Sample material is recorded as cDNA or gDNA derived from T cells, B-cell-depleted T cells, or PBMCs.

Between the trimmed V and J ends, which lost 3 bases and 0 bases, there was a span of 6 bases. Germline V gene data show CDR1 as SGHNT and CDR2 as YENEEA. The CDR3 covers 15 residues. TCRdb keeps only in-frame clones here, not all; method: immunoSEQ multiplex PCR. This sample yields around 200,000 clones, of which roughly 88% are seen a single time; about 9.1% belongs to the top ten. The sequence was obtained from a woman of 80 years or more with acute or convalescent COVID-19. V gene TRBV11-3 combines with J gene TRBJ2-6, with D maybe TRBD1 (6 bases). Input material: peripheral blood. CDR3 coding DNA: TGTGCCAGCAGCTTGACAGGCTCTGGGGCCAACGTCCTGACTTTC. It is translated as CASSLTGSGANVLTF.